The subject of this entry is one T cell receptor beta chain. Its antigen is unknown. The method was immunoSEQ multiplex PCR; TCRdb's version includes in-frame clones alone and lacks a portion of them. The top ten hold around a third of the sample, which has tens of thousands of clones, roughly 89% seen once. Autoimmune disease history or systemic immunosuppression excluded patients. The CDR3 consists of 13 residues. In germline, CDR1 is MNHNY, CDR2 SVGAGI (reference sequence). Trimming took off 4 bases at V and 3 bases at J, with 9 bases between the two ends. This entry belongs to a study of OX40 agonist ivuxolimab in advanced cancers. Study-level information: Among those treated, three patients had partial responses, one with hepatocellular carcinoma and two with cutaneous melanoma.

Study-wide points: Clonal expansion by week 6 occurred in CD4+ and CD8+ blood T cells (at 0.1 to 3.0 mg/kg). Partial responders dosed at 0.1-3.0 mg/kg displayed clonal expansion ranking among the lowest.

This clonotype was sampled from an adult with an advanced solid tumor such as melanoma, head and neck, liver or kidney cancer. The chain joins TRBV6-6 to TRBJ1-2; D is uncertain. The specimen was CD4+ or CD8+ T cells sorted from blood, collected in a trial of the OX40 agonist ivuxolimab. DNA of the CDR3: TGTGCCAGCAGTTGGTCAGAGGACTATGGCTACACCTTC. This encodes CASSWSEDYGYTF.